This TCR beta chain was observed in a study of stem cell transplantation in POMP-related autoinflammatory disease. Study-wide context: Pre-transplant patients had naive-skewed CD4+ T cells and few CD8+ T cells.

Whole-study results and caveats: PRAID patients trended toward lower TRB diversity and higher clonality in all analyzed T-cell subsets. Unique TRB V-J gene pairings were limited in number in patients with PRAID.

TCRdb's copy holds only in-frame clones and misses some; the assay was immunoSEQ multiplex PCR. The sample lists tens of thousands of clones; approximately 85% were seen once. Comments on this clone: The antigen is unknown.

The V gene's germline CDR1 is ENHRY and CDR2 SYGVKD. The ends were cut back, 3 bases at V and 0 bases at J, with 5 bases in the middle. This CDR3 is 13 amino acids long. The receptor was derived from a human donor with POMP-related autoinflammation and immune dysregulation (PRAID). Sequences were derived from CD4+ T cells from PBMCs, sampled before stem cell transplantation. The chain employs TRBV10-3 and TRBJ1-1; perhaps TRBD1 as D (5 bases). Here the CDR3 reads CAISDRVNTEAFF. CDR3 sequence (DNA): TGTGCCATCAGTGACAGGGTGAACACTGAAGCTTTCTTT.